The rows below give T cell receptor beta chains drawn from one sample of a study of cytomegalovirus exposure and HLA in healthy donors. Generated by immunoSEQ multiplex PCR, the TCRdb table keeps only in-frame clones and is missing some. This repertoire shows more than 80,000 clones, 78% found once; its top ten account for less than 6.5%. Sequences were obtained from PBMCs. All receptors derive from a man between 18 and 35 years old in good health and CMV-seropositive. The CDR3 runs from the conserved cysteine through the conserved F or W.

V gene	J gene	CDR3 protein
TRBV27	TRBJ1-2	CASSLDSNYGYTF
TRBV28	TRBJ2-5	CAISTGRRGVSGTQYF
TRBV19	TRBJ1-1	CASTGGHPEAFF
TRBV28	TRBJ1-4	CASSFGQLDEKLFF
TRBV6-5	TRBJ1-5	CASSTTGMQPQHF
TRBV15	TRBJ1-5	CATSDDIIQPQHF
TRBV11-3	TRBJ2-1	CASSSRTGGNEQFF
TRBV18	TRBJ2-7	CASSPPAGRTYEQYF
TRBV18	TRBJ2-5	CASSPSQETQYF
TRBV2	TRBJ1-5	CACHGQNYQPQHF
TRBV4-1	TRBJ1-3	CASSFRPDRPPLGNTIYF
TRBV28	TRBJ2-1	CASSITGISTNEQFF
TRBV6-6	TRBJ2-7	CASRTSGSPYEQYF
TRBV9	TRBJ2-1	CASSGLLAGGAGEQFF
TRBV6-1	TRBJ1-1	CASIGTSNTEAFF
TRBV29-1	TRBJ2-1	CSVERERTYNEQFF
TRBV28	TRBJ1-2	CASSPTGLGDSYGYTF
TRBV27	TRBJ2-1	CASSFGLAGLNEQFF
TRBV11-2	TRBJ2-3	CASSLGHLPTDTQYF
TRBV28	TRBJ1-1	CASALMNTEAFF
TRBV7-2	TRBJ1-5	CASSLAQYSNQPQHF
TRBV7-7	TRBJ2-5	CASSLGRQETQYF
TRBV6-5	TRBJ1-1	CASSYRGGVGTEAFF
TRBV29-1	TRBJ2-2	CSGEVGADGELFF
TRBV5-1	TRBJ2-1	CASSTNINNEQFF
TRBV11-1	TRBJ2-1	CASSSMEAHNEQFF
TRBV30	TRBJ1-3	CAWSESQQGRSSGNTIYF
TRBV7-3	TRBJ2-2	CASSSDGSELFF
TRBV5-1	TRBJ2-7	CASSSITGAGAYEQYF
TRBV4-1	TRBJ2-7	CASSHPRDSGGESQYF
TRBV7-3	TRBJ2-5	CASSPPSSQETQYF
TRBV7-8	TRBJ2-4	CASSAGSGSSFGIQYF
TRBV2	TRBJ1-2	CASSPPGQASGYTF
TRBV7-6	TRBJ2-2	CASSFGLFNGELFF
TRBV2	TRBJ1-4	CASRGQGSRREKLFF
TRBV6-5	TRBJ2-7	CASSYPAGEQYF
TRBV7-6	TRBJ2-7	CASSLEMGQIYEQYF
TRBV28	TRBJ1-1	CASRPGSTEAFF
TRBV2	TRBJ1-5	CASGGQRGQPQHF
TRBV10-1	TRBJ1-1	CASSETRNTEAFF
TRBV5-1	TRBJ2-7	CASSPGGGFHEQYF
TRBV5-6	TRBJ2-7	CASSQGQGAAYEQYF
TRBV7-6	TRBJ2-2	CASSLGGDGNTGELFF
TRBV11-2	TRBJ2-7	CASSLIEGPYSYEQYF
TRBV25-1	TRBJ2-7	CASSEPGQVYEQYF
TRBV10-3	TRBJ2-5	CATSLSGKETQYF
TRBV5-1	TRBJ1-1	CASSLVQRNTEAFF
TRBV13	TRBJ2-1	CASSFAARSYNEQFF
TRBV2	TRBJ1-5	CASRGGEGNQPQHF
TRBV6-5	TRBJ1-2	CASSYLGQGEDGYTF
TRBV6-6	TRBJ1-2	CASLKRDKSNYGYTF
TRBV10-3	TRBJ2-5	CATGTSTQETQYF
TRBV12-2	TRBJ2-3	CASRSSGDTQYF